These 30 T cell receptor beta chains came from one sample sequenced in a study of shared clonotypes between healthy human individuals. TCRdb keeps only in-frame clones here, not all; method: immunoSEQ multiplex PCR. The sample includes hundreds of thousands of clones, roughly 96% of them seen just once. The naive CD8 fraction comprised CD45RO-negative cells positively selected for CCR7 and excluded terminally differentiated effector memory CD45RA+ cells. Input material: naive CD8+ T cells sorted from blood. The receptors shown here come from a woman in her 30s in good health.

In DNA, the CDR3 is TGCGCCAGCAGCATAACCCCGGGACTAGCGGGAGTCGAGCAGTACTTC. This translates into CASSITPGLAGVEQYF. The chain couples TRBV4-1 to TRBJ2-7; 14 nucleotides match TRBD2. The V gene's germline CDR1 is MGHRA and CDR2 YSYEKL. The CDR3 covers 16 residues. V shed 5 bases, J shed 6 bases, and the junction held 9 bases outside the gene matches.

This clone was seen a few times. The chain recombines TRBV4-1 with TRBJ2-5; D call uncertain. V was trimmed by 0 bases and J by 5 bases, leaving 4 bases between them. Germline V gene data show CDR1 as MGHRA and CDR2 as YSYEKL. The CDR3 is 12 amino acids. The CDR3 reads CASSQDWETQYF. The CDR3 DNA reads TGCGCCAGCAGCCAAGATTGGGAGACCCAGTACTTC.

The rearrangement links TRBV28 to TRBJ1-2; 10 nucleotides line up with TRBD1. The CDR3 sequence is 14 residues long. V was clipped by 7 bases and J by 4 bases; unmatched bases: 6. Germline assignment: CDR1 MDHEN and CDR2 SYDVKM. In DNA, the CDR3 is TGTGCCAGCATGGGACAGGGGTACCTCTATGGCTACACCTTC. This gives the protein CASMGQGYLYGYTF.

CDR3: CASSPSRLFQETQYF. CDR3 DNA: TGTGCCAGCAGCCCCAGCAGACTATTCCAAGAGACCCAGTACTTC. The rearrangement links TRBV7-3 to TRBJ2-5; the D gene is possibly TRBD2 (5 bases). Germline V lookup: CDR1 SGHTA, CDR2 FQGTGA. Deletions cut 5 bases from V and 1 base from J, with 14 bases between. This CDR3 contains 15 residues.

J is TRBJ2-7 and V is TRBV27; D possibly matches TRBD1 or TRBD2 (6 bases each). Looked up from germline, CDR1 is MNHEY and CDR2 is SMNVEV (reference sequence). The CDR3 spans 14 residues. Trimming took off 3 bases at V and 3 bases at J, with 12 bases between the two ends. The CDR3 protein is CASSLGRGGYEQYF. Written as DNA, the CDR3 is TGTGCCAGCAGTTTGGGCAGGGGAGGCTACGAGCAGTACTTC.

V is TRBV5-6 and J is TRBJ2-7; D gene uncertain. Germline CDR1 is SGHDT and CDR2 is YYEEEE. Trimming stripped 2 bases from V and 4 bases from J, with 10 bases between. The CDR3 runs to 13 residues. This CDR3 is CASSFYSVYEQYF. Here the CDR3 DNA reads TGTGCCAGCAGCTTCTATTCTGTTTACGAGCAGTACTTC.

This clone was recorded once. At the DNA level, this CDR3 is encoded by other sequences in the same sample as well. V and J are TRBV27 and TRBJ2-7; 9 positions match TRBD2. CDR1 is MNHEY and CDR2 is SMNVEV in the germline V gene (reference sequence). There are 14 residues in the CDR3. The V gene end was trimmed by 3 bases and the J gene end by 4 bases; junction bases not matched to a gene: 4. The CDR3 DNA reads TGTGCCAGCAGTTTGGTAGCGGGAGAGTACGAGCAGTACTTC. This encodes CASSLVAGEYEQYF.

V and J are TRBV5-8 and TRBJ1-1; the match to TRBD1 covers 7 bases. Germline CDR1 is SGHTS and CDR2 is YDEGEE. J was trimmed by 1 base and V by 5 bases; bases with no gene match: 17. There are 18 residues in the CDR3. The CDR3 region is CASRTLTRAGGGNTEAFF. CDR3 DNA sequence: TGTGCCAGCAGAACCCTCACGAGAGCAGGGGGTGGGAACACTGAAGCTTTCTTT.

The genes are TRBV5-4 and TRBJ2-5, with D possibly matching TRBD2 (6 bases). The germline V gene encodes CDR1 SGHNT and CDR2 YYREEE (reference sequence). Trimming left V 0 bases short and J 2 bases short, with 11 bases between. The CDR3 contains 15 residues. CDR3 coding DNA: TGTGCCAGCAGCTTGGTAGGGAGCGGGCAAGAGACCCAGTACTTC. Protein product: CASSLVGSGQETQYF.

This chain's CDR3 is CASSASGPQSSYEQYF. As DNA, the CDR3 is TGTGCCAGCAGCGCCTCGGGACCCCAGAGCTCCTACGAGCAGTACTTC. The chain employs TRBV7-9 and TRBJ2-7; D tentatively reads TRBD1 or TRBD2 (5 bases each). This CDR3 spans 16 amino acids. The germline CDR1 and CDR2 sequences are SEHNR and FQNEAQ (reference sequence). Trimming removed 5 bases from V and 0 bases from J, with 17 bases in between.

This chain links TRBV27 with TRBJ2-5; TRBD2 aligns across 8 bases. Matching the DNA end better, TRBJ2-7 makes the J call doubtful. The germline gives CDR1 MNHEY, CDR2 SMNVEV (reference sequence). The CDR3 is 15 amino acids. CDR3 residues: CASSSPIAGSYEQYF. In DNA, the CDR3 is TGTGCCAGCAGTTCCCCTATAGCGGGATCCTACGAGCAGTACTTC.

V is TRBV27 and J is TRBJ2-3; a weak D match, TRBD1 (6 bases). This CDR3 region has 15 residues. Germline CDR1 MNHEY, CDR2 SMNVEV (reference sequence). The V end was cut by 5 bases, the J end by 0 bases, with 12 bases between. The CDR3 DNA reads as TGTGCCAGCAGTCACCGACAGGCCAGCACAGATACGCAGTATTTT. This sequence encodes CASSHRQASTDTQYF.

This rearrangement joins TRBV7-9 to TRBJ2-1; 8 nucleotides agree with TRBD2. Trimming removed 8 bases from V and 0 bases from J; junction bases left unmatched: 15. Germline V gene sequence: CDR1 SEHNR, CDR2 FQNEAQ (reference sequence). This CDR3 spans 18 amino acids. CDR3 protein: CASHPPNFSGGSYNEQFF. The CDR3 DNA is TGTGCCAGCCACCCACCCAATTTCAGCGGGGGCTCCTACAATGAGCAGTTCTTC.

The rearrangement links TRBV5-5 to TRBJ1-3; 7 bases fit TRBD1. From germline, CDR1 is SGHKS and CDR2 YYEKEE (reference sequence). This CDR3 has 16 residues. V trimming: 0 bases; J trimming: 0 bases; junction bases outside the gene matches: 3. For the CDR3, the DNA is TGTGCCAGCAGCTTGGGGTACAGGGGCTCTGGAAACACCATATATTTT. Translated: CASSLGYRGSGNTIYF.

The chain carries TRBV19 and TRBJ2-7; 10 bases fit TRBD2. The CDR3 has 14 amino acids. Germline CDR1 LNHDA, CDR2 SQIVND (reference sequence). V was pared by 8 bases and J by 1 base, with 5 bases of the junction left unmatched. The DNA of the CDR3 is TGTGCCAGTGCCAGCGGGAGGGGGTCCTACGAGCAGTACTTC. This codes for CASASGRGSYEQYF.

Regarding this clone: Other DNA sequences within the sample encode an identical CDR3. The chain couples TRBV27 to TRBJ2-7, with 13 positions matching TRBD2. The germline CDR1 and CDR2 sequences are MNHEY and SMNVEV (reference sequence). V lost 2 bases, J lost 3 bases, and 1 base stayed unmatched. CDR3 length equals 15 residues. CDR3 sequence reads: CASSLRLAGGYEQYF. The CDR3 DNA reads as TGTGCCAGCAGTTTAAGACTAGCGGGGGGCTACGAGCAGTACTTC.

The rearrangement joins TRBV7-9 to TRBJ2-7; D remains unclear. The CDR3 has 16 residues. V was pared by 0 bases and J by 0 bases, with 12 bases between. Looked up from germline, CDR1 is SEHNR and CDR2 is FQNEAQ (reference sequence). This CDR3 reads CASSLAWGRGSYEQYF. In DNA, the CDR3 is TGTGCCAGCAGCTTAGCATGGGGTAGAGGCTCCTACGAGCAGTACTTC.

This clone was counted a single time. Written as DNA, the CDR3 is TGTGCCAGCAGTGAAGCAGTTTGGGCCCTCGGGGACTATGGCTACACCTTC. It specifies CASSEAVWALGDYGYTF. The J gene is TRBJ1-2, the V gene TRBV6-1, with unresolved D. CDR3 size: 17 residues. Germline V gene data show CDR1 as MNHNS and CDR2 as SASEGT. V was clipped by 0 bases and J by 3 bases, with 17 bases between them.

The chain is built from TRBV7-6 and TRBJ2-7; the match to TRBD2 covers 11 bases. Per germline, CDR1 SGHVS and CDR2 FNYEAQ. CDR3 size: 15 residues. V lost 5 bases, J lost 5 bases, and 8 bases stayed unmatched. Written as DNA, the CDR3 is TGTGCCAGCAGCCCTGTAGCGGGAGGGGGCCACGAGCAGTACTTC. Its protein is CASSPVAGGGHEQYF.

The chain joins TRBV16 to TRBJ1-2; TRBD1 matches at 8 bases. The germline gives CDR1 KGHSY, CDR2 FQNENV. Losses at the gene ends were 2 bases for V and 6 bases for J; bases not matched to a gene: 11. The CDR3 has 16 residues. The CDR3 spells CASSQLTGGGYDGYTF. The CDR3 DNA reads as TGTGCCAGCAGCCAACTTACAGGGGGAGGTTACGATGGCTACACCTTC.

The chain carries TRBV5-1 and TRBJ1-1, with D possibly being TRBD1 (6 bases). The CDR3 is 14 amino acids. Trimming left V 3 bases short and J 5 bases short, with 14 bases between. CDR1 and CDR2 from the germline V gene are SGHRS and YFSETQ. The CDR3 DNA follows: TGCGCCAGCAGCTACACAGGGAGGAGGACTGAAGCTTTCTTT. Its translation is CASSYTGRRTEAFF.

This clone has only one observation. The CDR3 sequence is CASSLTGTGDTEAFF. CDR3 in DNA: TGCGCCAGCAGCTTGACCGGGACAGGGGATACTGAAGCTTTCTTT. V and J are TRBV5-1 and TRBJ1-1; 10 bases map to TRBD1. V shed 1 base, J shed 5 bases, and the junction held 5 bases outside the gene matches. The CDR3 is made up of 15 amino acids. Looked up from germline, CDR1 is SGHRS and CDR2 is YFSETQ.

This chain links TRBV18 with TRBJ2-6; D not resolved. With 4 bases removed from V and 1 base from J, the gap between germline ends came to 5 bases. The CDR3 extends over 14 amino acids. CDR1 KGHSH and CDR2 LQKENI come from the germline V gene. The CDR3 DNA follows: TGTGCCAGCTCACGGGGTTCTGGGGCCAACGTCCTGACTTTC. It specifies CASSRGSGANVLTF.

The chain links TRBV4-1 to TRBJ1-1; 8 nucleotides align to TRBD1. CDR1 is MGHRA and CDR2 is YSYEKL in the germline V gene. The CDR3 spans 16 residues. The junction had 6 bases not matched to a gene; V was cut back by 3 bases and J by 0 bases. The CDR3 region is CASSHRQGSVNTEAFF. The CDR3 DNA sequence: TGCGCCAGCAGCCACCGACAGGGGTCGGTGAACACTGAAGCTTTCTTT.

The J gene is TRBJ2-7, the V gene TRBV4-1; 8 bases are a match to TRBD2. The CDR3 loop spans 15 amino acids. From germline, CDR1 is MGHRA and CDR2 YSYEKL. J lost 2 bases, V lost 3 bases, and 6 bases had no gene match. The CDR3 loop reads CASSQKLAVAYEQYF. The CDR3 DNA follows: TGCGCCAGCAGCCAGAAACTAGCGGTAGCCTACGAGCAGTACTTC.

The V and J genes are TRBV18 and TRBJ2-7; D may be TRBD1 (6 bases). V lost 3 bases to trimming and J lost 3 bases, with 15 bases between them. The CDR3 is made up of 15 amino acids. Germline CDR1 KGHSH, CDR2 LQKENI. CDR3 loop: CASSPPDSDIYEQYF. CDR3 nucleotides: TGTGCCAGCTCACCCCCGGACAGTGATATCTACGAGCAGTACTTC.

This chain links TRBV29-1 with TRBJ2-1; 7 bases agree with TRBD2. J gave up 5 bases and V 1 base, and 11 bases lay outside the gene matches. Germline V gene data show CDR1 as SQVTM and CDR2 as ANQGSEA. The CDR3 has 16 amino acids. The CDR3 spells CSVEGGSGSADNEQFF. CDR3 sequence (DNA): TGCAGCGTTGAAGGTGGTAGCGGGTCAGCTGACAATGAGCAGTTCTTC.

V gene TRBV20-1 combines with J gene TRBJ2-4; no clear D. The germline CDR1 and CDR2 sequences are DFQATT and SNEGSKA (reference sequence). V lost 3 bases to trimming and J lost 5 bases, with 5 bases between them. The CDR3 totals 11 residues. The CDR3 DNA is TGCAGTGCTAGTTCTGAAAACATTCAGTACTTC. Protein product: CSASSENIQYF.

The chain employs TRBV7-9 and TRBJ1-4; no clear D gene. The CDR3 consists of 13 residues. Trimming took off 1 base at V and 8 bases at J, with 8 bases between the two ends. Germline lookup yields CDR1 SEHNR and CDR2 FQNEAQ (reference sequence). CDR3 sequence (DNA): TGTGCCAGCAGCTTAGGTATAGAAGAAAAACTGTTTTTT. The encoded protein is CASSLGIEEKLFF. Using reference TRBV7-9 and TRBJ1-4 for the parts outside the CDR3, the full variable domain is DTGVSQNPRHKITKRGQNVTFRCDPISEHNRLYWYRQTLGQGPEFLTYFQNEAQLEKSRLLSDRFSAERPKGSFSTLEIQRTEQGDSAMYLCASSLGIEEKLFFGSGTQLSVL.

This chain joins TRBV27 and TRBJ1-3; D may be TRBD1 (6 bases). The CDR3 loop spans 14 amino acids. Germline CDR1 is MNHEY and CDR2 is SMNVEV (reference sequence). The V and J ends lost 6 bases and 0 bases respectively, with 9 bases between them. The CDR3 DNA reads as TGTGCCAGCAGCACAGGGAGCTCTGGAAACACCATATATTTT. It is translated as CASSTGSSGNTIYF.